Below are 6 T cell receptor beta chains sequenced from a single sample in a study of cytomegalovirus exposure and HLA in healthy donors. The PCR employed 60 Vbeta primers together with 13 Jbeta primers. The method was immunoSEQ multiplex PCR; TCRdb's version includes in-frame clones alone and lacks a portion of them. The repertoire consists of roughly 120,000 clones, with 77% occurring once and the leading ten covering around 4%. Sequences were obtained from PBMCs. The receptors come from a human donor in good health.

This clone turned up a few times. The rearrangement uses TRBV28 and TRBJ2-7, with 11 positions matching TRBD1. The length of the CDR3 is 16 residues. Germline CDR1 and CDR2: MDHEN and SYDVKM. V was clipped by 2 bases and J by 4 bases; unmatched bases: 7. The CDR3 nucleotides are TGTGCCAGCAGTTTACCCCCGGGACAGGGGGTGTACGAGCAGTACTTC. Protein product: CASSLPPGQGVYEQYF.

The chain links TRBV28 to TRBJ1-1; the D gene is possibly TRBD1 (5 bases). The V end was cut by 6 bases, the J end by 6 bases, with 14 bases between. Per the germline V gene, CDR1 is MDHEN and CDR2 is SYDVKM. The CDR3 runs to 13 residues. CDR3 sequence: CASRVQGGPEAFF. Written as DNA, the CDR3 is TGTGCCAGCAGAGTCCAGGGAGGCCCTGAAGCTTTCTTT.

The chain has TRBV5-1 and TRBJ2-5; 9 bases line up with TRBD1. The CDR3 length is 19 residues. The V gene end was trimmed by 4 bases and the J gene end by 5 bases; junction bases not matched to a gene: 21. CDR1 is SGHRS, CDR2 YFSETQ, per germline. In nucleotides, the CDR3 is TGCGCCAGCAGCCCGAATTTTAATAGGGACAGGGCGGTTAGGGAGACCCAGTACTTC. Encoded protein: CASSPNFNRDRAVRETQYF.

This sequence joins TRBV6-1 and TRBJ2-7; TRBD1 aligns across 7 bases. The CDR3 is made up of 14 amino acids. Trimming at V came to 10 bases and at J to 7 bases, leaving 16 bases not matched to a gene. Germline V gene sequence: CDR1 MNHNS, CDR2 SASEGT. The CDR3, as DNA: TGTGCCACCCCAAGAGTCCAGGGGGTTCGGGAGCAGTACTTC. This codes for CATPRVQGVREQYF.

V and J are TRBV6-1 and TRBJ2-3; TRBD1 aligns across 9 bases. This CDR3 has 15 residues. Trimming cost V 6 bases and J 4 bases; bases outside gene matches: 8. Germline V gene lookup returns CDR1 MNHNS and CDR2 SASEGT. CDR3 amino acids: CASREPGQGPDTQYF. CDR3 DNA sequence: TGTGCCAGCAGAGAGCCGGGACAGGGTCCAGATACGCAGTATTTT.

The rearrangement links TRBV5-1 to TRBJ2-1, with 9 bases fitting TRBD1. The V gene's germline CDR1 is SGHRS and CDR2 YFSETQ. V was pared by 7 bases and J by 3 bases, with 11 bases of the junction left unmatched. There are 16 residues in the CDR3. The CDR3 region is CASYLNPGQGYNEQFF. In DNA, the CDR3 is TGCGCCAGCTACCTCAACCCGGGACAGGGCTACAATGAGCAGTTCTTC.